The rows below give T cell receptor beta chains drawn from one sample of a study of early stage breast cancer tumors. Only in-frame clones appear in the TCRdb table, and some are missing; sequencing was by immunoSEQ multiplex PCR. The sample has roughly 25,000 clones; roughly 67% are singletons. The sequencing input was breast tumor tissue. These receptors were collected from a person between 55 and 70 years old with breast cancer. CDR3s include the opening cysteine and the closing phenylalanine or tryptophan.

j_call,v_call,cdr3_aa
TRBJ2-7,TRBV7-2,CASSSRGDGFEQYF
TRBJ1-5,TRBV30,CAWSGQVLNQPQHF
TRBJ2-7,TRBV7-8,CASSLRLAGSEQYF
TRBJ2-5,TRBV29-1,CSVSSAGGKETQYF
TRBJ2-7,TRBV5-4,CASSSSLAGSAEQYF
TRBJ1-1,TRBV27,CASSYQGAVTEAFF
TRBJ2-7,TRBV5-1,CASSSLGGQGTYEQYF
TRBJ2-2,TRBV5-4,CASSSAGGPGELFF
TRBJ2-7,TRBV10-3,CASTGGDGYEQYF
TRBJ2-5,TRBV30,CAWRKGGRLETQYF
TRBJ1-2,TRBV6-1,CASSERGSGGYTF
TRBJ1-4,TRBV5-4,CASSIQGAAEKLFF
TRBJ2-7,TRBV30,CAWSVGAQGYEQYF
TRBJ2-7,TRBV5-1,CASSSADGTYEQYF
TRBJ2-6,TRBV7-8,CASSGWGGGANVLTF
TRBJ2-1,TRBV11-3,CASRIGLGLAGRGDEQFF
TRBJ1-1,TRBV18,CASSQSGLNTEAFF
TRBJ1-1,TRBV6-5,CASSLGQGNTEAFF
TRBJ2-5,TRBV10-3,CAIKGPGETQYF
TRBJ1-1,TRBV7-9,CASSRQGNTEAFF
TRBJ1-4,TRBV5-1,CASSYGTSWGNEKLFF
TRBJ2-5,TRBV5-1,CASSLSGMNQETQYF
TRBJ2-5,TRBV4-1,CASSQDLAGGLKTQYF
TRBJ1-2,TRBV7-2,CASSWDSDYGYTF
TRBJ2-1,TRBV7-2,CASSSAGTIDEQFF
TRBJ1-1,TRBV15,CATSRPQGQRGAFF
TRBJ2-1,TRBV9,CASSVRGTTSYNEQFF
TRBJ2-1,TRBV6-1,CASSERHLTGTGDEQFF
TRBJ2-7,TRBV15,CATSTGGQGADEQYF
TRBJ2-3,TRBV21-1,CASSPRLAGALDTQYF
TRBJ2-3,TRBV6-1,CASTGTPPRRDTQYF
TRBJ2-1,TRBV5-1,CASSRREAGGIGNEQFF
TRBJ1-2,TRBV5-6,CASSLQGGDPYGYTF
TRBJ1-2,TRBV11-3,CASSLDSLHGYTF
TRBJ2-1,TRBV6-6,CASSYERSSYNEQFF
TRBJ1-2,TRBV27,CASSRQGADYGYTF
TRBJ2-7,TRBV6-5,CASRGTDFGEQYF
TRBJ2-5,TRBV5-1,CASSFQWYQETQYF
TRBJ2-7,TRBV5-1,CASSSTGIHEQYF
TRBJ2-7,TRBV7-9,CASSLAPSVNF
TRBJ2-2,TRBV5-1,CASSFGTSGNTGELFF
TRBJ2-7,TRBV30,CAWNSGLVYEQYF
TRBJ1-5,TRBV7-9,CASSLDPGQPQHF
TRBJ2-7,TRBV14,CASSPWVGGLLSSYEQYF
TRBJ2-7,TRBV19,CASSLWTSGRGEQYF
TRBJ2-5,TRBV9,CASRKLDRAYQETQYF